The subject of this entry is one T cell receptor beta chain. What it recognizes is unknown. The entry originates in a study of regulatory T cells in long-lasting Graves disease. Notes on the study in general: Sharing of public clonotypes was greater in persistent patients (around 3,000) than in new patients (roughly 970).

The V gene lost 3 bases and the J gene lost 3 bases, with 9 bases spanning the gap. CDR1 is MNHEY and CDR2 is SVGEGT in the germline V gene. There are 14 residues in the CDR3. As to time point: newly diagnosed GD, antithyroid drugs for less than 3 months. The TCR library used RNA extracted from PBMCs. TCR beta libraries were built with iRepertoire HTBI primers and Arm-PCR of CDR3 regions. TCRdb independently ran MiXCR on the multiplex PCR reads; one entry per CDR3 protein. The data contain 530,000 or so distinct CDR3 sequences, 15% to 20% of them singletons. These data are also associated with another study on T cells in Graves' hyperthyroidism and ophthalmopathy.

This specimen consisted of peripheral blood mononuclear cells (PBMCs), obtained at new diagnosis, from a patient treated with antithyroid drugs. The TCR originated in a man younger than 35 with Graves disease. This chain uses TRBV6-2 or TRBV6-3 with TRBJ1-5; no firm D call. DNA of the CDR3: TGTGCCAGCAGTTATGTACTAGACAATCAGCCCCAGCATTTT. Its protein product is CASSYVLDNQPQHF.